A single sample is the source of the 23 T cell receptor beta chains below, sequenced in a study of T cell clusters in autoimmune cytopenias. TRB was amplified by touch-down multiplex PCR, primer pools A and B combined. TCRdb re-called the multiplex PCR reads and shows each CDR3 protein once, DNA omitted. Its table records over 6,500 distinct CDR3 sequences. Approximately 36,000 genome equivalents of blood DNA were amplified for TRB. These data were likewise used in another study, on T cell repertoires in aging, cancer and after chemotherapy.

The specimen was peripheral blood. Receptors originate from a human donor in good health.

The chain links TRBV27 to TRBJ1-2; TCRdb reports TRBD1, a call that lacks DNA to check it against. This CDR3 comprises 14 residues. Germline lookup yields CDR1 MNHEY and CDR2 SMNVEV (reference sequence). The CDR3 protein is CASSLRGAGNGYTF.

The genes are TRBV20-1 and TRBJ2-7; TCRdb's D gene call, TRBD1, goes unchecked for lack of DNA. Germline V gene lookup returns CDR1 DFQATT and CDR2 SNEGSKA (reference sequence). The CDR3 is 16 residues long. The CDR3 reads CSARSGRTGTYYEQYF.

The chain combines TRBV11-2 with TRBJ2-7; TCRdb lists TRBD1, though no DNA is available to test this call. The CDR3 has 14 residues. Germline V lookup: CDR1 SGHAT, CDR2 FQNNGV. The CDR3 sequence is CASSLRGLSYEQYF.

This clonotype shows up as medium-sized by frequency. The chain couples TRBV6-6 to TRBJ2-3; the TCRdb D gene call, TRBD2, has no DNA to confirm it. CDR1 is MNHNY, CDR2 SVGAGI, per germline (reference sequence). The CDR3 is made up of 17 amino acids. The CDR3 loop reads CASSYSGYREPSDTQYF.

The chain combines TRBV6-1 with TRBJ2-7. The germline CDR1 and CDR2 sequences are MNHNS and SASEGT. This CDR3 is 14 amino acids long. CDR3 sequence reads: CASSENRRIYEQYF.

The chain uses TRBV12-3 or TRBV12-4 and TRBJ2-7; checking the TCRdb D call of TRBD1 is not possible without DNA. The CDR3 extends over 15 amino acids. CDR3: CASSPGTGSSYEQYF.

The CDR3 region is CASISSGSAGELFF. The J gene is TRBJ2-2, the V gene TRBV6-1; lacking DNA, the TRBD2 call made by TCRdb goes unchecked. CDR1 and CDR2 from the germline V gene are MNHNS and SASEGT. This CDR3 spans 14 amino acids.

V is TRBV6-5 and J is TRBJ2-7; the TCRdb call, TRBD1, lacks DNA for checking. CDR1 and CDR2 from the germline V gene are MNHEY and SVGAGI. The CDR3 runs 15 residues. The CDR3 loop is CASSYSAGRIYEQYF.

The chain couples TRBV27 to TRBJ2-3; TCRdb picks TRBD2, but there is no DNA to check that call. CDR1 MNHEY and CDR2 SMNVEV come from the germline V gene (reference sequence). This CDR3 has 14 residues. The CDR3 sequence: CASSPRLGTDTQYF.

The chain links TRBV12-3 or TRBV12-4 to TRBJ2-3; the TRBD2 assignment by TCRdb is unverifiable without DNA. The length of the CDR3 is 12 residues. CDR3 amino acids: CASSTRRATQYF.

The gene calls are TRBV12-3 or TRBV12-4 and TRBJ1-3; the TCRdb call, TRBD1, lacks DNA for checking. CDR3 length equals 18 residues. The CDR3 region is CASSHSTGVLNSGNTIYF.

The chain couples TRBV5-1 to TRBJ2-1; the TCRdb call, TRBD2, lacks DNA for checking. The CDR3 has 16 residues. Germline V gene data show CDR1 as SGHRS and CDR2 as YFSETQ. This CDR3 is CASSIGSSGAYNEQFF.

The chain has TRBV24-1 and TRBJ2-5; TCRdb reports TRBD2, a call that lacks DNA to check it against. The CDR3 is made up of 19 amino acids. Germline CDR1 reads KGHDR; CDR2 reads SFDVKD. The CDR3: CATSDPRFGRARLQETQYF.

This clonotype ranks as medium-sized in terms of frequency. The chain recombines TRBV5-5 with TRBJ2-2; there is no DNA to check the TCRdb D call of TRBD1. CDR1 is SGHKS and CDR2 is YYEKEE in the germline V gene (reference sequence). The CDR3 has 13 amino acids. CDR3 region: CASSPRVAGELFF.

The J gene is TRBJ1-2, the V gene TRBV6-1. The CDR3 consists of 14 residues. CDR1 and CDR2 from the germline V gene are MNHNS and SASEGT. The CDR3 protein is CASSETLNVNGYTF.

This rearrangement joins TRBV19 to TRBJ1-5; TCRdb proposes TRBD1, but this gene call is untestable without DNA. CDR1 LNHDA and CDR2 SQIVND come from the germline V gene (reference sequence). CDR3 size: 14 residues. CDR3 sequence reads: CASSPTGDNQPQHF.

The chain employs TRBV2 and TRBJ2-2; the D call from TCRdb, TRBD2, cannot be confirmed without DNA. The germline CDR1 and CDR2 sequences are SNHLY and FYNNEI. The CDR3 is made up of 15 amino acids. The CDR3: CASSSSGERTGELFF.

The rearrangement uses TRBV24-1 and TRBJ1-2; TCRdb reports TRBD1, a call that lacks DNA to check it against. The V gene's germline CDR1 is KGHDR and CDR2 SFDVKD. There are 13 residues in the CDR3. This chain's CDR3 is CATSDPGRDGYTF.

This rearrangement joins TRBV12-3 or TRBV12-4 to TRBJ2-1; TCRdb gives TRBD1 as the D gene, but with no DNA this cannot be confirmed. CDR3 length: 15 amino acids. CDR3 amino acids: CASSLETGFYNEQFF.

The rearrangement joins TRBV5-4 to TRBJ1-4. Per germline, CDR1 SGHNT and CDR2 YYREEE (reference sequence). The CDR3 sequence is 14 residues long. The CDR3 is CASSPGRRFEKLFF.

In terms of frequency, this clonotype is medium-sized (0.01 to 0.1%). The chain recombines TRBV5-4 with TRBJ2-7; the D gene TCRdb calls, TRBD1, cannot be checked with no DNA. Germline V gene data show CDR1 as SGHNT and CDR2 as YYREEE (reference sequence). The CDR3 totals 14 residues. CDR3 sequence: CASTADRGLHEQYF. Full variable domain (rest looked up from reference TRBV5-4 and TRBJ2-7): ETGVTQSPTHLIKTRGQQVTLRCSSQSGHNTVSWYQQALGQGPQFIFQYYREEENGRGNFPPRFSGLQFPNYSSELNVNALELDDSALYLCASTADRGLHEQYFGPGTRLTVT.

This clonotype is identified as medium-sized (0.01 to 0.1%) from frequency. V is TRBV19 and J is TRBJ2-2. In germline, CDR1 is LNHDA, CDR2 SQIVND (reference sequence). The CDR3 is 14 residues long. The CDR3 loop reads CASSIDIDTGELFF.

This sequence joins TRBV11-1 and TRBJ2-7. The CDR3 covers 13 residues. Per germline, CDR1 SGHAT and CDR2 FQDESV (reference sequence). CDR3 region: CASSSAGYYEQYF.